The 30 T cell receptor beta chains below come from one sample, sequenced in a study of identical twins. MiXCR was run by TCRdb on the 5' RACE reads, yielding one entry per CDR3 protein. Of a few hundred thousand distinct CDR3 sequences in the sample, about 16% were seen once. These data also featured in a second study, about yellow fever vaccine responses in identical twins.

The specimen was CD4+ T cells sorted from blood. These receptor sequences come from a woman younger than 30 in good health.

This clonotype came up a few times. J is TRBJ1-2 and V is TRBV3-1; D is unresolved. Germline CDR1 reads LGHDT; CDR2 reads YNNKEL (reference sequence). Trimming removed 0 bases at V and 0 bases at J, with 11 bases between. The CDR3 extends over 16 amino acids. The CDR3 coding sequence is TGTGCCAGCAGCCAAGATCTGATAGTAGCTAACTATGGCTACACCTTC. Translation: CASSQDLIVANYGYTF.

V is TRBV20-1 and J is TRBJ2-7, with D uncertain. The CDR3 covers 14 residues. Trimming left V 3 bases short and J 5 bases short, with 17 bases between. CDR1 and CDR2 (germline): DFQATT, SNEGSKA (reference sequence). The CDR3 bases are TGCAGTGCTAGGAGCCCCGGGCGGCTGGACGAGCAGTACGTC. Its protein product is CSARSPGRLDEQYV.

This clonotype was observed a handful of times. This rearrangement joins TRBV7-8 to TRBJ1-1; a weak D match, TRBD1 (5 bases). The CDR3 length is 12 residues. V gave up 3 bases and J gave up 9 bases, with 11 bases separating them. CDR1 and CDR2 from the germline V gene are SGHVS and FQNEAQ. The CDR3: CASSLVGGQAFF. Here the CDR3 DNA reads TGTGCCAGCAGCTTGGTGGGGGGACAAGCTTTCTTT.

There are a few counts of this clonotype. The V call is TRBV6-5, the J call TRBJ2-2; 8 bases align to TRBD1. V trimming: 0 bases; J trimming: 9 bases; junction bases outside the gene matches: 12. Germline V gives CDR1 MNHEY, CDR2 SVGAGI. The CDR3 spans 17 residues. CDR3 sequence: CASSYSIKRTGTRELFF. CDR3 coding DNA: TGTGCCAGCAGTTACTCTATTAAGCGGACAGGGACGAGGGAGCTGTTTTTT.

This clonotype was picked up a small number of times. Written as DNA, the CDR3 is TGTGCCAGCAGCGCTAACCGGGCGAACACTGAAGCTTTCTTT. Protein sequence: CASSANRANTEAFF. This chain links TRBV11-2 with TRBJ1-1, with no clear D. The CDR3 has 14 residues. V shed 5 bases and J shed 1 base, with 11 bases lying between them. Looked up from germline, CDR1 is SGHAT and CDR2 is FQNNGV.

This CDR3 is CAISVFGNTEAFF. The DNA for the CDR3 is TGTGCCATCAGTGTATTCGGGAACACTGAAGCTTTCTTT. The chain has TRBV10-3 and TRBJ1-1; D not resolved. Germline values: CDR1 ENHRY, CDR2 SYGVKD. The V and J ends lost 4 bases and 1 base respectively, with 7 bases between them. This CDR3 contains 13 residues.

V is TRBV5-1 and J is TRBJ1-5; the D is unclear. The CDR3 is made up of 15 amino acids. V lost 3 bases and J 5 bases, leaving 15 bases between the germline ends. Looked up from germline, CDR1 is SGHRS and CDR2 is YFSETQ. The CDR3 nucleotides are TGCGCCAGCAGCTCTCCCCTCGGGCGCGATCAGCCCCAGCATTTT. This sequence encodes CASSSPLGRDQPQHF.

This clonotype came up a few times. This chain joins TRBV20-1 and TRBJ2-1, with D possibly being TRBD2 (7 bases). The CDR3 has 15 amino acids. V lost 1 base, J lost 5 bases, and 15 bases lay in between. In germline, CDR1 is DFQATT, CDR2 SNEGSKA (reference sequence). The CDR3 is CSARGERGGNNEQFF. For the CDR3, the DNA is TGCAGTGCTAGAGGAGAGAGGGGGGGTAACAATGAGCAGTTCTTC.

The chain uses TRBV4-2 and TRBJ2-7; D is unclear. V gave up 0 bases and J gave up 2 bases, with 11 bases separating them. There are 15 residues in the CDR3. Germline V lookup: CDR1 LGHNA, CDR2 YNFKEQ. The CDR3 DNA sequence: TGTGCCAGCAGCCAAGAAGTGGGCAGGACCTACGAGCAGTACTTC. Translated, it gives CASSQEVGRTYEQYF.

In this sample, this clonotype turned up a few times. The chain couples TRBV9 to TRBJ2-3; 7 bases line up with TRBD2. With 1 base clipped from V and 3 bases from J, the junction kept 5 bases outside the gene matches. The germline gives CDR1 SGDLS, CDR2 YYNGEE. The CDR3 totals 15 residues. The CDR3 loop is CASSVRSSGTDTQYF. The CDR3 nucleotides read TGTGCCAGCAGCGTACGGTCTAGCGGAACAGATACGCAGTATTTT.

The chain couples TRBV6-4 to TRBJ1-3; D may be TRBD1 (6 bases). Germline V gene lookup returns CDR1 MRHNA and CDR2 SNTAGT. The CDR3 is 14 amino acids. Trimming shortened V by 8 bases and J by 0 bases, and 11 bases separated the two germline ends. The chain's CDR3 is CASGGSFSGNTIYF. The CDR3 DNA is TGTGCCAGCGGGGGCAGCTTCTCTGGAAACACCATATATTTT.

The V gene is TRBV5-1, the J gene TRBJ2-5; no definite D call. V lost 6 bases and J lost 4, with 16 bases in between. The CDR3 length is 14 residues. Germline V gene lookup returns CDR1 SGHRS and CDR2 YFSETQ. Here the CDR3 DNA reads TGCGCCAGCACCCAAGGCGGAATCGGAGAGACCCAGTACTTC. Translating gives CASTQGGIGETQYF.

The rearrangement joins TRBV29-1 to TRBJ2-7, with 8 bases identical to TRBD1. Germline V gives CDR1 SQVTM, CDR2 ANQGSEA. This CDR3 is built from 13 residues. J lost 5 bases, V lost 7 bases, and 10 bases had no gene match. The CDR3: CSASGQAVDEQYF. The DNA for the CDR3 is TGCAGCGCCTCGGGACAGGCTGTAGACGAGCAGTACTTC.

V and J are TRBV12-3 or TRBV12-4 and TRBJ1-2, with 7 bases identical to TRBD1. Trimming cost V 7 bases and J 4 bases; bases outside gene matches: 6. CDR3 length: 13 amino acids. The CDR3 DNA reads TGTGCCAGCATCGAAACAGGGGTCTATGGCTACACCTTC. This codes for CASIETGVYGYTF.

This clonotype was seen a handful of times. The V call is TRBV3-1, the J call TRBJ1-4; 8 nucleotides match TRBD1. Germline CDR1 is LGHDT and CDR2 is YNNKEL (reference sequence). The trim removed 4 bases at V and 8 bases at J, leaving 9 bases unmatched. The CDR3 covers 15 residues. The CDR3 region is CASSLVAGGTEKLFF. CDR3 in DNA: TGTGCCAGCAGCCTGGTCGCAGGGGGCACCGAAAAACTGTTTTTT.

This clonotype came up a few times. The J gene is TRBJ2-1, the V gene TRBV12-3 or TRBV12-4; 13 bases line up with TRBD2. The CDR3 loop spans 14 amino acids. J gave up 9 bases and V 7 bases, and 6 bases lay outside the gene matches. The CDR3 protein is CASKTSGRAPEQFF. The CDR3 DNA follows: TGTGCCAGCAAAACTAGCGGGAGGGCCCCTGAGCAGTTCTTC.

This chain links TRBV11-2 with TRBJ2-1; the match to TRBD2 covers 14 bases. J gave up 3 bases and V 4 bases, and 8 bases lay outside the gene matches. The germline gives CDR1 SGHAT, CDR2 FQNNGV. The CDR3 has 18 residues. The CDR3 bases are TGTGCCAGCAGCTCTAGGTCGGGGACTAGCGGGAGCTACAATGAGCAGTTCTTC. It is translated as CASSSRSGTSGSYNEQFF.

CDR3 protein: CASSSRSLAGGYTDTQYF. CDR3 sequence (DNA): TGCGCCAGCAGCTCCCGGAGTCTAGCGGGGGGGTACACAGATACGCAGTATTTT. This chain uses TRBV5-1 with TRBJ2-3, with 12 positions matching TRBD2. Germline lookup yields CDR1 SGHRS and CDR2 YFSETQ. The CDR3 runs 18 residues. J was trimmed by 2 bases and V by 3 bases; bases with no gene match: 10. Drawing the rest from reference TRBV5-1 and TRBJ2-3, the complete variable domain is KAGVTQTPRYLIKTRGQQVTLSCSPISGHRSVSWYQQTPGQGLQFLFEYFSETQRNKGNFPGRFSGRQFSNSRSEMNVSTLELGDSALYLCASSSRSLAGGYTDTQYFGPGTRLTVL.

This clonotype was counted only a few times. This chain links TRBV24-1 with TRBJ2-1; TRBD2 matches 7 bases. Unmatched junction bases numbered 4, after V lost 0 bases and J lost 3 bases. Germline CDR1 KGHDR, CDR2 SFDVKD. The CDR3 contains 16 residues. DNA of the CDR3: TGTGCCACCAGTGATTTGAGCGGGGACGACTACAATGAGCAGTTCTTC. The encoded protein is CATSDLSGDDYNEQFF.

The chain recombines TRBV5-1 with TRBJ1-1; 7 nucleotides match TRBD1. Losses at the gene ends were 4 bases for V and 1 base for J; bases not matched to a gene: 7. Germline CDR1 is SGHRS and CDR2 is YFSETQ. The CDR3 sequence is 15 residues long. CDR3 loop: CASSQDRGRNTEAFF. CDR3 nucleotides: TGCGCCAGCAGCCAAGATAGGGGGCGGAACACTGAAGCTTTCTTT.

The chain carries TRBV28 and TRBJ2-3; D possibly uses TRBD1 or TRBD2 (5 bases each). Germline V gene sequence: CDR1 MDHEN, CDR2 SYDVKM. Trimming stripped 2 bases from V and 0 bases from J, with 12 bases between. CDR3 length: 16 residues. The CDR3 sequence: CASSLPQWDSTDTQYF. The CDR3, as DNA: TGTGCCAGCAGTTTACCGCAATGGGACAGCACAGATACGCAGTATTTT. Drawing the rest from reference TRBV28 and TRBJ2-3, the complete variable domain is DVKVTQSSRYLVKRTGEKVFLECVQDMDHENMFWYRQDPGLGLRLIYFSYDVKMKEKGDIPEGYSVSREKKERFSLILESASTNQTSMYLCASSLPQWDSTDTQYFGPGTRLTVL.

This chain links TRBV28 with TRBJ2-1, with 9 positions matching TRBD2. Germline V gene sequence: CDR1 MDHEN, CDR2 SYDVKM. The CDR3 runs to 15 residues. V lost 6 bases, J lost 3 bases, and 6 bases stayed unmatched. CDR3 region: CASSQTSGGYNEQFF. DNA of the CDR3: TGTGCCAGCAGCCAGACTAGCGGCGGCTACAATGAGCAGTTCTTC.

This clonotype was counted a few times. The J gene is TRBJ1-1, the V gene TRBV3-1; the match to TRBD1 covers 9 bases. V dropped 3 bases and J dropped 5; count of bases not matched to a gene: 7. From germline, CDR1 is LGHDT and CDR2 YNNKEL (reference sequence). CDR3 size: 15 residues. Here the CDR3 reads CASSQMDRGRTEAFF. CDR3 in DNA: TGTGCCAGCAGCCAGATGGACAGGGGAAGAACTGAAGCTTTCTTT.

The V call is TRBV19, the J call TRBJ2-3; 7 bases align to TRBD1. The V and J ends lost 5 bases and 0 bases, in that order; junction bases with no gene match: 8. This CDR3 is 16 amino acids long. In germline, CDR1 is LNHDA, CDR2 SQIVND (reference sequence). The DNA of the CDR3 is TGTGCCAGTAGTCCCACCCAGGGGGTTAGCACAGATACGCAGTATTTT. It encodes CASSPTQGVSTDTQYF. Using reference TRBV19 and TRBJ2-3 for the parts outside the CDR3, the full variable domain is DGGITQSPKYLFRKEGQNVTLSCEQNLNHDAMYWYRQDPGQGLRLIYYSQIVNDFQKGDIAEGYSVSREKKESFPLTVTSAQKNPTAFYLCASSPTQGVSTDTQYFGPGTRLTVL.

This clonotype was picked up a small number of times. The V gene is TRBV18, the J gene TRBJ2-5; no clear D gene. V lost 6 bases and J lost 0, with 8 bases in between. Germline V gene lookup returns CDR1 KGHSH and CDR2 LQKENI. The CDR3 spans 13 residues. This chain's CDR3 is CASSPYDQETQYF. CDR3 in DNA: TGTGCCAGCTCTCCGTACGACCAAGAGACCCAGTACTTC.

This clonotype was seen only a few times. This CDR3 reads CASSQLLAGVGETQYF. CDR3 coding DNA: TGTGCCAGCAGCCAGTTACTAGCGGGGGTTGGAGAGACCCAGTACTTC. V is TRBV3-1 and J is TRBJ2-5; 11 bases agree with TRBD2. With 3 bases clipped from V and 4 bases from J, the junction kept 7 bases outside the gene matches. In germline, CDR1 is LGHDT, CDR2 YNNKEL (reference sequence). The CDR3 has 16 amino acids.

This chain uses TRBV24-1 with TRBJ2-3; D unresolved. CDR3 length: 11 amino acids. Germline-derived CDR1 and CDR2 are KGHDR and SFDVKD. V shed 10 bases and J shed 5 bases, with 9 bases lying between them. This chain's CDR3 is CATAGGDTQYF. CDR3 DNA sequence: TGTGCCACAGCTGGCGGAGATACGCAGTATTTT.

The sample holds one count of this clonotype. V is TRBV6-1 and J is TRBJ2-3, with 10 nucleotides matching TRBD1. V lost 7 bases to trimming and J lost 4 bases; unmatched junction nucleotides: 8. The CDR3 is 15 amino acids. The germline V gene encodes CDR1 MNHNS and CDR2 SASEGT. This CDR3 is CASNDRGLSADTQYF. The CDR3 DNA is TGTGCCAGCAACGACAGGGGGCTTAGCGCAGATACGCAGTATTTT.

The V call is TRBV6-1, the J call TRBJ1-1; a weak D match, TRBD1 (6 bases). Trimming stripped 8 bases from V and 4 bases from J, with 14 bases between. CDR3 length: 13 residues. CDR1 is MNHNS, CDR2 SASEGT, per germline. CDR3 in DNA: TGTGCCAGCTCAGGGGCGCGAGGCACTGAAGCTTTCTTT. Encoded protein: CASSGARGTEAFF.

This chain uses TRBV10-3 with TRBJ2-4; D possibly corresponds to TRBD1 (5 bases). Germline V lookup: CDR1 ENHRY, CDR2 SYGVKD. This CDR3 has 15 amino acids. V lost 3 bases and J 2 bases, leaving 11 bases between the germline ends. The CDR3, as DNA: TGTGCCATCAGTGACGAAGGGGTCCCCAAAAACATTCAGTACTTC. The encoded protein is CAISDEGVPKNIQYF.